Below, 7 T cell receptor beta chains from the same sample are listed, as sequenced in a study of beta chain features in type 1 diabetes. Every isolated RNA sample was fully reverse transcribed, so sequencing captured expressed TCRB transcripts. TCRdb's table, derived via immunoSEQ multiplex PCR, lists solely in-frame clones and lacks some. The sample yields under 200,000 clones, around a tenth seen once. Their recognized antigens are unknown. Study-level findings and limits: Among all four CD4+ subsets, Type 1 diabetes patients had TCRB CDR3s that were moderately but significantly shorter.

Material for sequencing was central memory CD4+ T cells from blood. These receptors all come from a man younger than 40 with type 1 diabetes.

CDR3 sequence (DNA): TGTGCCAGCAGTTTTCGGGGCTATGGCTACACCTTC. Protein product: CASSFRGYGYTF. The chain has TRBV28 and TRBJ1-2, with D unresolved. Between the trimmed V and J ends, which lost 3 bases and 4 bases, there was a span of 6 bases. The CDR3 totals 12 residues. Per germline, CDR1 MDHEN and CDR2 SYDVKM.

This sequence joins TRBV4-2 and TRBJ2-1, with 7 bases aligning to TRBD2. Trimming at V came to 5 bases and at J to 9 bases, leaving 13 bases not matched to a gene. This CDR3 has 15 amino acids. Germline V CDR1 and CDR2: LGHNA, YNFKEQ. CDR3 protein: CASSLRSGSGGEQFF. CDR3 nucleotides: TGTGCCAGCAGCTTACGTAGCGGGTCGGGTGGTGAGCAGTTCTTC.

In this sample, this clone turned up a few times. Other nucleotide sequences from this sample produce the same CDR3. The V and J genes are TRBV28 and TRBJ1-2, with D tentatively TRBD1 (6 bases). Deletions cut 5 bases from V and 3 bases from J, with 7 bases between. Germline values: CDR1 MDHEN, CDR2 SYDVKM. This CDR3 is 12 amino acids long. CDR3 bases: TGTGCCAGCAGTACAGGGTACTATGGCTACACCTTC. Translation gives CASSTGYYGYTF.

The chain is built from TRBV5-4 and TRBJ2-2, with TRBD1 matching 7 bases. CDR1 is SGHNT, CDR2 YYREEE, per germline (reference sequence). CDR3 length: 13 residues. After removal of 5 bases from V and 6 bases from J, the junction contained 4 bases not matched to a gene. As DNA, the CDR3 is TGTGCCAGCAGGCTACAGGGGTCCGGGGAGCTGTTTTTT. As protein: CASRLQGSGELFF.

The chain uses TRBV23-1 and TRBJ1-3, with TRBD1 matching over 7 bases. TRBV23-1 carries the ORF label, with uncertain function. This CDR3 contains 16 residues. Unmatched junction bases numbered 11, after V lost 5 bases and J lost 4 bases. This CDR3 is CASSKRTGESGNTIYF. In nucleotides, the CDR3 is TGCGCCAGCAGTAAAAGGACAGGTGAGTCCGGAAACACCATATATTTT.

The chain is built from TRBV29-1 and TRBJ1-2, with TRBD1 identical over 7 bases. The CDR3 is made up of 13 amino acids. Germline CDR1 is SQVTM and CDR2 is ANQGSEA. The junction had 5 bases not matched to a gene; V was cut back by 3 bases and J by 4 bases. The chain's CDR3 is CSVDGGGSYGYTF. The CDR3 coding sequence is TGCAGCGTTGACGGAGGGGGCTCCTATGGCTACACCTTC.

This clone was counted a few times. The chain uses TRBV7-2 and TRBJ1-2; possible D gene TRBD1, 5 bases. V was cut by 5 bases and J by 3 bases, with 10 bases left in between. This CDR3 is 13 amino acids long. Germline values: CDR1 SGHTA, CDR2 FQGNSA. CDR3 coding DNA: TGTGCCAGCAGCCGACAGCGCGACTATGGCTACACCTTC. The encoded protein is CASSRQRDYGYTF.